A single sample gave rise to the 32 T cell receptor beta chains below, sequenced in a study of cytomegalovirus exposure and HLA in healthy donors (dated by TCRdb to the late 2010s). Library prep was done by the immunoSEQ multiplex PCR assay. Imported from immuneACCESS, the table was reduced by TCRdb to in-frame sequences with V and J called. These copies leave out some clones; in studies compared against another copy, an unresolved V gene accounts for under half, and the cause of the remainder is not known. The sample table records about 160,000 clones; 88% of these occur just once. Jointly, the top ten make up approximately 3.1% of the sample. Sequenced input: PBMCs. Receptors originate from a man in his late teens or twenties in good health and CMV-seronegative.

The chain joins TRBV10-3 to TRBJ1-2; TRBD1 matches 10 bases. The germline gives CDR1 ENHRY, CDR2 SYGVKD. The length of the CDR3 is 13 residues. V lost 8 bases to trimming and J lost 4 bases; unmatched junction nucleotides: 4. This CDR3 reads CAIGTGVRYGYTF. The CDR3 DNA sequence: TGTGCCATCGGGACAGGGGTCCGCTATGGCTACACCTTC.

The rearrangement uses TRBV6-5 and TRBJ2-5, with D maybe TRBD2 (6 bases). The CDR3 has 15 amino acids. Germline V gene lookup returns CDR1 MNHEY and CDR2 SVGAGI. Trimming stripped 6 bases from V and 5 bases from J, with 19 bases between. CDR3 DNA: TGTGCCAGCAGGACACATCGTACGGCGGGGGAGACCCAGTACTTC. Its protein product is CASRTHRTAGETQYF.

This chain joins TRBV5-1 and TRBJ2-1, with 9 bases that match TRBD2. This CDR3 region has 13 residues. CDR1 and CDR2 (germline): SGHRS, YFSETQ. J lost 8 bases, V lost 9 bases, and 9 bases had no gene match. The CDR3 spells CATTGLASDEQFF. DNA for the CDR3: TGCGCCACCACGGGACTAGCATCCGATGAGCAGTTCTTC.

There are a few counts of this clone. The rearrangement joins TRBV6-1 to TRBJ2-7; 13 nucleotides match TRBD2. Germline CDR1 is MNHNS and CDR2 is SASEGT. This CDR3 contains 18 residues. J lost 1 base, V lost 4 bases, and 10 bases had no gene match. CDR3 DNA sequence: TGTGCCAGCAGTGGAGCAGGACTAGCGGGGGATTTATCCTACGAGCAGTACGTC. It codes for CASSGAGLAGDLSYEQYV.

This chain joins TRBV7-2 and TRBJ2-7, with a tentative D call TRBD1 (6 bases). The CDR3 totals 14 residues. Germline CDR1 SGHTA, CDR2 FQGNSA. The V and J ends lost 8 bases and 0 bases respectively, with 14 bases between them. CDR3 sequence reads: CASSRTASSYEQYV. CDR3 in DNA: TGTGCCAGCTCCCGGACAGCCAGCTCCTACGAGCAGTACGTC.

The chain has TRBV5-6 and TRBJ2-1; 14 positions match TRBD2. Germline loops: CDR1 SGHDT, CDR2 YYEEEE. CDR3 size: 17 residues. Trimming removed 3 bases from V and 8 bases from J; junction bases left unmatched: 10. CDR3 residues: CASSWMTSGRAWYEQFF. As DNA, the CDR3 is TGTGCCAGCAGCTGGATGACTAGCGGGAGGGCCTGGTATGAGCAGTTCTTC.

The CDR3 here is CASSQVMSSGSGNEQFF. In DNA form, the CDR3 reads TGCGCCAGCAGCCAAGTGATGTCTAGCGGGAGTGGCAATGAGCAGTTCTTC. V is TRBV4-3 and J is TRBJ2-1; 10 positions match TRBD2. This CDR3 is built from 17 residues. J lost 6 bases, V lost 1 base, and 9 bases had no gene match. Looked up from germline, CDR1 is LGHNA and CDR2 is YSLEER.

The V and J genes are TRBV6-1 and TRBJ1-2, with D perhaps matching TRBD1 (5 bases). Germline lookup yields CDR1 MNHNS and CDR2 SASEGT. CDR3 length equals 15 residues. Trimming removed 6 bases from V and 1 base from J, with 15 bases in between. CDR3 protein: CASRPGVRDNYGYTF. The CDR3 coding sequence is TGTGCCAGCAGGCCGGGGGTCCGAGATAACTATGGCTACACCTTC.

The chain joins TRBV6-5 to TRBJ2-5; 9 nucleotides agree with TRBD2. Germline V gene sequence: CDR1 MNHEY, CDR2 SVGAGI. CDR3 length: 16 amino acids. V was clipped by 0 bases and J by 5 bases; unmatched bases: 7. The CDR3 is CASSYSSGGPSETQYF. The CDR3 nucleotides are TGTGCCAGCAGTTACTCTAGCGGGGGACCATCGGAGACCCAGTACTTC.

With respect to this clone: The same CDR3 is also encoded by other DNA sequences in this sample. CDR3 bases: TGCGCCAGCAGCCTCGGACAGGGGGCTTCTAATGAAAAACTGTTTTTT. It codes for CASSLGQGASNEKLFF. The rearrangement uses TRBV5-1 and TRBJ1-4; 11 bases match TRBD1. Germline lookup yields CDR1 SGHRS and CDR2 YFSETQ. The ends lost 4 bases at V and 3 bases at J; junction bases unmatched: 5. The CDR3 spans 16 residues.

V is TRBV11-2 and J is TRBJ2-4; 14 nucleotides match TRBD2. The germline V gene has CDR1 SGHAT and CDR2 FQNNGV. J was trimmed by 6 bases and V by 5 bases; bases with no gene match: 3. There are 15 residues in the CDR3. The CDR3 DNA is TGTGCCAGCAGCGCCGGGACTAGCGGGGGAAACATTCAGTACTTC. This sequence encodes CASSAGTSGGNIQYF.

This clone was observed at least ten times. J is TRBJ2-3 and V is TRBV10-3; 10 positions agree with TRBD1. The V gene end was trimmed by 0 bases and the J gene end by 4 bases; junction bases not matched to a gene: 4. Germline CDR1 reads ENHRY; CDR2 reads SYGVKD. The CDR3 length is 16 residues. CDR3 sequence reads: CAISESPGQGSDTQYF. The CDR3 bases are TGTGCCATCAGTGAGTCCCCGGGACAGGGGTCAGATACGCAGTATTTT.

V is TRBV5-1 and J is TRBJ2-3, with TRBD2 matching over 14 bases. Per germline, CDR1 SGHRS and CDR2 YFSETQ. This CDR3 has 16 amino acids. After removal of 4 bases from V and 4 bases from J, the junction contained 5 bases not matched to a gene. The CDR3 reads CASSRLAGGPADTQYF. The DNA for the CDR3 is TGCGCCAGCAGCCGACTAGCGGGAGGGCCTGCAGATACGCAGTATTTT.

This chain uses TRBV10-2 with TRBJ2-7; D is possibly TRBD2 (5 bases). Trimming removed 8 bases from V and 0 bases from J, with 8 bases in between. Germline CDR1 and CDR2: WSHSY and SAAADI. The CDR3 loop spans 12 amino acids. CDR3 sequence: CASSDYSYEQYF. DNA of the CDR3: TGCGCCAGCTCTGACTACTCCTACGAGCAGTACTTC.

The chain links TRBV7-9 to TRBJ2-5; 7 positions match TRBD2. V was clipped by 5 bases and J by 5 bases; unmatched bases: 8. The CDR3 totals 14 residues. The germline V gene has CDR1 SEHNR and CDR2 FQNEAQ (reference sequence). CDR3 bases: TGTGCCAGCAGCCGCCCCGGAGCGGGGGAGACCCAGTACTTC. Protein: CASSRPGAGETQYF.

The rearrangement links TRBV6-5 to TRBJ2-7; 8 bases line up with TRBD1. The CDR3 runs to 14 residues. CDR1 is MNHEY, CDR2 SVGAGI, per germline. V lost 4 bases, J lost 2 bases, and 4 bases stayed unmatched. The CDR3 nucleotides read TGTGCCAGCAGTTCCGGACAGGGAGCCTACGAGCAGTACTTC. As protein: CASSSGQGAYEQYF.

The genes are TRBV28 and TRBJ1-3, with 9 bases matching TRBD1. After removal of 6 bases from V and 4 bases from J, the junction contained 7 bases not matched to a gene. The CDR3 contains 15 residues. Per germline, CDR1 MDHEN and CDR2 SYDVKM. The CDR3 loop reads CASRGDRGKGNTIYF. DNA for the CDR3: TGTGCCAGCAGGGGAGACAGGGGGAAAGGAAACACCATATATTTT.

The chain links TRBV29-1 to TRBJ1-1, with D uncertain. V lost 4 bases and J lost 4, with 7 bases in between. This CDR3 spans 11 amino acids. The germline CDR1 and CDR2 sequences are SQVTM and ANQGSEA. The DNA for the CDR3 is TGCAGCGTTGGGCTAGGCACTGAAGCTTTCTTT. This encodes CSVGLGTEAFF.

The gene calls are TRBV6-5 and TRBJ2-7; TRBD1 agrees at 8 bases. Unmatched junction bases numbered 4, after V lost 2 bases and J lost 4 bases. Per germline, CDR1 MNHEY and CDR2 SVGAGI. The CDR3 covers 14 residues. CDR3 coding DNA: TGTGCCAGCAGTTACAGCGACAGGGGATACGAGCAGTACGTC. This gives the protein CASSYSDRGYEQYV.

The V gene is TRBV15, the J gene TRBJ1-2; no definite D call. V was trimmed by 3 bases and J by 4 bases, leaving 15 bases between them. Germline V CDR1 and CDR2: LNHNV, YYDKDF (reference sequence). The CDR3 has 15 residues. The CDR3 DNA reads TGTGCCACCAGCAGTCAGCCCACAACAGTCTATGGCTACACCTTC. This codes for CATSSQPTTVYGYTF.

The genes are TRBV7-9 and TRBJ2-5; D may be TRBD1 (5 bases). CDR3 length: 14 residues. V gave up 5 bases and J gave up 3 bases, with 13 bases separating them. CDR1 and CDR2 (germline): SEHNR, FQNEAQ (reference sequence). CDR3 in DNA: TGTGCCAGCAGCCACGGACAAGAAAAAGAGACCCAGTACTTC. As protein: CASSHGQEKETQYF.

The genes are TRBV25-1 and TRBJ2-7, with TRBD1 matching over 9 bases. V dropped 6 bases and J dropped 7; count of bases not matched to a gene: 13. Germline-derived CDR1 and CDR2 are MGHDK and SYGVNS. This CDR3 contains 15 residues. In DNA, the CDR3 is TGTGCCAGCAGGCAAGGGGGGACAGGGTTTTTTGAGCAGTACTTC. Translated, it gives CASRQGGTGFFEQYF.

This clone appeared a single time. The genes are TRBV10-1 and TRBJ1-3; 8 positions agree with TRBD1. V gave up 4 bases and J gave up 0 bases; unmatched junction bases: 2. The germline V gene encodes CDR1 WNHNN and CDR2 SYGVQD (reference sequence). The CDR3 is 15 amino acids. In DNA, the CDR3 is TGCGCCAGCAGTGCCGACAGGGGCTCTGGAAACACCATATATTTT. Its protein product is CASSADRGSGNTIYF.

The V gene is TRBV5-5, the J gene TRBJ2-6, with 8 bases aligning to TRBD1. CDR3 length: 18 amino acids. With 3 bases clipped from V and 1 base from J, the junction kept 9 bases outside the gene matches. Germline CDR1 reads SGHKS; CDR2 reads YYEKEE (reference sequence). CDR3 sequence (DNA): TGTGCCAGCAGCTCATCGACAGGGGCGAGATCTGGGGCCAACGTCCTGACTTTC. It translates to CASSSSTGARSGANVLTF.

The chain joins TRBV5-4 to TRBJ2-7; 15 bases agree with TRBD2. From germline, CDR1 is SGHNT and CDR2 YYREEE (reference sequence). The CDR3 is 15 residues long. V was clipped by 4 bases and J by 5 bases; unmatched bases: 4. As DNA, the CDR3 is TGTGCCAGCAGCCAGGGACTAGCGGGGGGAGACGAGCAGTACGTC. It yields the protein CASSQGLAGGDEQYV.

The chain combines TRBV2 with TRBJ2-5; TRBD2 matches at 8 bases. There are 15 residues in the CDR3. CDR1 is SNHLY and CDR2 is FYNNEI in the germline V gene. V shed 4 bases, J shed 5 bases, and the junction held 9 bases outside the gene matches. The CDR3 sequence is CASSVLAGMRETQYF. CDR3 bases: TGTGCCAGCAGTGTGCTAGCGGGTATGAGGGAGACCCAGTACTTC.

This chain uses TRBV7-6 with TRBJ2-3, with 11 bases aligning to TRBD2. Germline lookup yields CDR1 SGHVS and CDR2 FNYEAQ. With 4 bases clipped from V and 3 bases from J, the junction kept 3 bases outside the gene matches. The CDR3 covers 15 residues. The CDR3 nucleotides read TGTGCCAGCAGCTCAACTAGCGGGAGAACAGATACGCAGTATTTT. Residues: CASSSTSGRTDTQYF.

V gene TRBV28 combines with J gene TRBJ2-3, with 7 bases identical to TRBD1. Germline CDR1 MDHEN, CDR2 SYDVKM. The CDR3 consists of 14 residues. The V segment lost 7 bases and the J segment 2 bases; nucleotides outside the gene matches: 6. The CDR3 region has the DNA TGTGCCAGCACCTCGGGACAGACCACAGATACGCAGTATTTT. Translating gives CASTSGQTTDTQYF.

The V gene is TRBV2, the J gene TRBJ1-2, with 9 bases identical to TRBD1. This CDR3 spans 13 amino acids. The germline gives CDR1 SNHLY, CDR2 FYNNEI. V lost 6 bases to trimming and J lost 6 bases; unmatched junction nucleotides: 5. For the CDR3, the DNA is TGTGCCAGCAGCCGGGGACAGGGAGATGGCTACACCTTC. It specifies CASSRGQGDGYTF. The whole variable domain, remainder taken from reference TRBV2 and TRBJ1-2, is EPEVTQTPSHQVTQMGQEVILRCVPISNHLYFYWYRQILGQKVEFLVSFYNNEISEKSEIFDDQFSVERPDGSNFTLKIRSTKLEDSAMYFCASSRGQGDGYTFGSGTRLTVV.

This sequence joins TRBV5-1 and TRBJ1-5, with 8 bases fitting TRBD1. The CDR3 consists of 17 residues. Trimming cost V 2 bases and J 5 bases; bases outside gene matches: 12. CDR1 and CDR2 (germline): SGHRS, YFSETQ. The CDR3 is CASSLGAGQGIDQPQHF. The CDR3 nucleotides are TGCGCCAGCAGCTTAGGAGCCGGACAGGGAATAGATCAGCCCCAGCATTTT.

The chain joins TRBV27 to TRBJ2-7; 12 bases fit TRBD2. The V and J ends lost 9 bases and 3 bases, in that order; junction bases with no gene match: 9. Germline lookup yields CDR1 MNHEY and CDR2 SMNVEV (reference sequence). The CDR3 is made up of 15 amino acids. CDR3 in amino acids: CASTSASGRVYEQYF. The CDR3 nucleotides read TGTGCCAGTACCAGCGCTAGCGGGAGGGTCTACGAGCAGTACTTC.

A single count supports this clone. The chain links TRBV27 to TRBJ1-2, with no clear D. V lost 5 bases and J 1 base, leaving 14 bases between the germline ends. This CDR3 region has 15 residues. CDR1 MNHEY and CDR2 SMNVEV come from the germline V gene (reference sequence). CDR3 in amino acids: CASSSLGAHNYGYTF. CDR3 bases: TGTGCCAGCAGTAGCCTAGGAGCCCATAACTATGGCTACACCTTC.